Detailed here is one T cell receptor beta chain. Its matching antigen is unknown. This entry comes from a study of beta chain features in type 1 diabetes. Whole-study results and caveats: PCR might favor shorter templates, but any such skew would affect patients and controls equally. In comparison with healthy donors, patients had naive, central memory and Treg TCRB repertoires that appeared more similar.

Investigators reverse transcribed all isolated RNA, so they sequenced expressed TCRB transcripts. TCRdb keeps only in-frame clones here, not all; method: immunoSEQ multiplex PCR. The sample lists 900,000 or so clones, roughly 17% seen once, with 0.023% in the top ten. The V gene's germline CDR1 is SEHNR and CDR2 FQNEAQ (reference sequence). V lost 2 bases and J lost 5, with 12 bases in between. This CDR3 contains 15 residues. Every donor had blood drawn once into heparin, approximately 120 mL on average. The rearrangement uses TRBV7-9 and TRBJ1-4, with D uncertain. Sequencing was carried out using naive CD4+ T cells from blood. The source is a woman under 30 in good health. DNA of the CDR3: TGTGCCAGCAGCTTAAGTGGGCACATGAATGAAAAACTGTTTTTT. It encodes CASSLSGHMNEKLFF.